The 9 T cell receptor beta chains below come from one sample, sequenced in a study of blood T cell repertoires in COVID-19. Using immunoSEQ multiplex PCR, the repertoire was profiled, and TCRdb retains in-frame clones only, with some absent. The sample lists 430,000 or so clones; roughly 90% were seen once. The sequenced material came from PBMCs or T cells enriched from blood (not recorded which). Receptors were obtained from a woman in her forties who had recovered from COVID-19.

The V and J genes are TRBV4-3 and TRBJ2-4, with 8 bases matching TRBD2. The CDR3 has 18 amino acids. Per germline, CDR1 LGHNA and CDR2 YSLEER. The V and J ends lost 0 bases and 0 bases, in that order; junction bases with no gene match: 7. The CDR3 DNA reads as TGCGCCAGCAGCCAAGATCCGGTCACTAGCGGAGCCAAAAACATTCAGTACTTC. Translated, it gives CASSQDPVTSGAKNIQYF.

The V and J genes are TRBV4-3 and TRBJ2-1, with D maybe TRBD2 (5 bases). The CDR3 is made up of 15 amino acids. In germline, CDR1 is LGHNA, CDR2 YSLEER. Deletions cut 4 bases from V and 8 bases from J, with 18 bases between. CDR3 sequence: CASSRRWGTRHEQFF. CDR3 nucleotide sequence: TGCGCCAGCAGCCGCCGTTGGGGAACTAGACATGAGCAGTTCTTC.

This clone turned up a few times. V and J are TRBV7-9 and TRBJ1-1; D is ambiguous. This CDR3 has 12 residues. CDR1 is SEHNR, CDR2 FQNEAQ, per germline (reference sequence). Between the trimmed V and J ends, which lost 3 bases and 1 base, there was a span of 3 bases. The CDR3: CASSFGNTEAFF. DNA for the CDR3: TGTGCCAGCAGCTTCGGGAACACTGAAGCTTTCTTT.

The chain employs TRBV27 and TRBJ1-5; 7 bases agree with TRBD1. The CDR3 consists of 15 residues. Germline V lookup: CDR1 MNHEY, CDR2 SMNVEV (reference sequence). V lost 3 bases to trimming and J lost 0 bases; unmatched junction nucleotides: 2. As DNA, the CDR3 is TGTGCCAGCAGTTTGAGGGGGCTTAGCAATCAGCCCCAGCATTTT. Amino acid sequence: CASSLRGLSNQPQHF.

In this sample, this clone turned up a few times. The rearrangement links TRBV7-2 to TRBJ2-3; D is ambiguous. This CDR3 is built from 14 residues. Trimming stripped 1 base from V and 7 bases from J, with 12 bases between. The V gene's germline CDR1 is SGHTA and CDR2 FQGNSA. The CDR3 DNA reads TGTGCCAGCAGCTTAGGCCATACCCTAAATACGCAGTATTTT. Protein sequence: CASSLGHTLNTQYF.

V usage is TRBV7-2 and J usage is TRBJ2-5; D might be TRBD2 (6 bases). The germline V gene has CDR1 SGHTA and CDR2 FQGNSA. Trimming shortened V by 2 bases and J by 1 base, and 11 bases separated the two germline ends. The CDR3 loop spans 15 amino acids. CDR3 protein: CASSLNFGGQETQYF. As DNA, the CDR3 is TGTGCCAGCAGCTTAAACTTCGGGGGCCAAGAGACCCAGTACTTC.

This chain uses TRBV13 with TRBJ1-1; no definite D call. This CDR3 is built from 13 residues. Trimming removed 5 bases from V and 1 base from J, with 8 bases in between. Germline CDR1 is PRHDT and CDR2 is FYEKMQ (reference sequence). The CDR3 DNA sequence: TGTGCCAGCAGCGACCCAGGGAACACTGAAGCTTTCTTT. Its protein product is CASSDPGNTEAFF.

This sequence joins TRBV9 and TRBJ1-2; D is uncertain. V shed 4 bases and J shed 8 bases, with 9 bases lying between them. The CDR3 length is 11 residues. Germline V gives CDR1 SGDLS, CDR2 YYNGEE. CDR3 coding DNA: TGTGCCAGCAGCACTAGCTGGGGCTACACCTTC. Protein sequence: CASSTSWGYTF.

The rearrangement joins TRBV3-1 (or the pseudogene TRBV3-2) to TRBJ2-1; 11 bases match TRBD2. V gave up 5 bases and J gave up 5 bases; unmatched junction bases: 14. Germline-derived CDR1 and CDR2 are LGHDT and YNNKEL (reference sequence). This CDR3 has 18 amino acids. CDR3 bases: TGTGCCAGCAGCTCCCGGAGGGTAGCGGGAGGGCCGGACAATGAGCAGTTCTTC. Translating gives CASSSRRVAGGPDNEQFF.